This T cell receptor beta chain emerged from a study of cytomegalovirus exposure and HLA in healthy donors. With 3 bases clipped from V and 12 bases from J, the junction kept 13 bases outside the gene matches. The CDR3 length is 15 residues. The germline gives CDR1 MDHEN, CDR2 SYDVKM. Libraries were prepared by immunoSEQ multiplex PCR; TCRdb keeps only in-frame clonotypes and omits some of them. The table includes approximately 270,000 clones, 65% to 90% detected once. The chain employs TRBV28 and TRBJ2-1; 8 nucleotides match TRBD1. The material sequenced was PBMCs. The receptor was isolated from a woman between 18 and 30 years old in good health and CMV-seronegative. The CDR3 DNA reads TGTGCCAGCAGTTTTCAGTGGCAGGGGGCCTTGCGGCAGTTCTTC. Encoded protein: CASSFQWQGALRQFF.